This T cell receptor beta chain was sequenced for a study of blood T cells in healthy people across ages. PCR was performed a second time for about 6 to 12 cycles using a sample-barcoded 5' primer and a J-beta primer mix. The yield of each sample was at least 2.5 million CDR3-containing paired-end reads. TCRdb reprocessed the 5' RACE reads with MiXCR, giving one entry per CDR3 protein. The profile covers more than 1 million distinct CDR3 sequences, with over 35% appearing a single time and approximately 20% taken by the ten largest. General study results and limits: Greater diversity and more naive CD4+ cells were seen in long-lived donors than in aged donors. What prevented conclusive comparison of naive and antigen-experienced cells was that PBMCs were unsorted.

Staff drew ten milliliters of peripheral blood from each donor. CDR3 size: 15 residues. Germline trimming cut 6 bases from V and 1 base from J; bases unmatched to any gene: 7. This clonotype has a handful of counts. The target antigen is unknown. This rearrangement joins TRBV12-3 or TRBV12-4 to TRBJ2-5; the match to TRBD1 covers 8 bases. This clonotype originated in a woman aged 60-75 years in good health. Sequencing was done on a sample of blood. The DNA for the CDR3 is TGTGCCAGCAGATCCGGACAGGGTTTCCAAGAGACCCAGTACTTC. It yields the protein CASRSGQGFQETQYF.